Listed here are 7 T cell receptor beta chains from one sample, sequenced in a study of tumor-infiltrating lymphocytes in glioblastoma multiforme. Three nested ARM-PCR rounds with V-beta and C-beta primers built TCRB libraries. TCRdb called the multiplex PCR reads again in MiXCR, with one record for every CDR3 protein. The sample has 25,000 to 40,000 distinct CDR3 sequences; roughly two thirds are singletons. The sequencing sample was made of brain tumor tissue. The receptors come from a male donor with glioblastoma.

Points on this clonotype: The CDR3 does not close with the conserved phenylalanine or tryptophan, likely indicating a read error. This rearrangement joins TRBV5-1 to TRBJ1-1, with unresolved D. Per germline, CDR1 SGHRS and CDR2 YFSETQ. This CDR3 region has 16 residues. Here the CDR3 DNA reads TGCGCCAGAAGCTTGTCCGGGCCAGGACTGAACACTGAAGCTTTCTCT. Translating it yields CARSLSGPGLNTEAFS.

In regard to this clonotype: The germline gene is not matched at one end of the junction; a read error may be the cause. Here the CDR3 DNA reads TGTGCTAGCAGCCAAGGCGGGAGCTATGGCTACACCTTC. The encoded protein is CASSQGGSYGYTF. The chain joins TRBV4-2 to TRBJ1-2; no clear D gene. Germline V gene data show CDR1 as LGHNA and CDR2 as YNFKEQ. The CDR3 extends over 13 amino acids.

The chain recombines TRBV29-1 with TRBJ2-5; D not certain. Germline V lookup: CDR1 SQVTM, CDR2 ANQGSEA. CDR3 length: 12 amino acids. The CDR3 nucleotides read TGCAACGCTAACGTCATGAAAGAGACCCAGTACTTC. Translation: CNANVMKETQYF.

This clonotype has more than one count but fewer than ten. An end of the junction differs from the germline gene, which may be a read error. The rearrangement links TRBV20-1 to TRBJ2-7; perhaps TRBD1 as D (5 bases). This CDR3 spans 14 amino acids. Germline V CDR1 and CDR2: DFQATT, SNEGSKA (reference sequence). The CDR3 is CRASRQTSSYEQYF. CDR3 DNA: TGCAGAGCTAGTCGACAGACGAGCTCCTACGAGCAGTACTTC.

The sample holds a few counts of this clonotype. The junction and the germline gene differ at one end; a read error may be behind it. The chain employs TRBV6-5 and TRBJ2-1; 9 nucleotides align to TRBD2. CDR1 and CDR2 from the germline V gene are MNHEY and SVGAGI. The CDR3 sequence is 15 residues long. CDR3 amino acids: CTSSYRPGLAGEQSF. CDR3 coding DNA: TGTACCAGCAGTTACCGCCCGGGACTAGCTGGTGAGCAGTCCTTC.

V usage is TRBV10-3 and J usage is TRBJ2-1; 7 bases are shared with TRBD1. Germline assignment: CDR1 ENHRY and CDR2 SYGVKD. With 10 bases clipped from V and 6 bases from J, the junction kept 9 bases outside the gene matches. CDR3 length equals 13 residues. The CDR3 DNA reads as TGTGCCACCAGAGGAAACAGGGGCAATGAGCAGTTCTTC. Protein product: CATRGNRGNEQFF.

This clonotype showed up just once. The chain uses TRBV29-1 and TRBJ2-3, with D perhaps TRBD2 (6 bases). Germline CDR1 reads SQVTM; CDR2 reads ANQGSEA. The CDR3 length is 13 residues. V lost 7 bases and J lost 5, with 16 bases in between. This CDR3 reads CSAGLRGQDTQYF. The CDR3 nucleotides are TGCAGCGCGGGACTTAGAGGGCAAGATACGCAGTATTTT.